Listed below are T cell receptor beta chains from one sample, sequenced in a study of shared clonotypes between healthy human individuals. Measured with immunoSEQ multiplex PCR; TCRdb has only the in-frame clones, and not every one. The top ten hold 0.36% of the sample, which has about 2.4 million clones, over 85% seen once. The sequenced sample was naive CD4+ T cells from PBMCs. Source of these receptors: a man aged 18 to 35 in good health. Some clones in this sample may be carry-over from other donors' samples. The CDR3 runs from the conserved cysteine through the conserved F or W. The D gene is left open where the match is weak. The size entry is marked missing in some rows and otherwise reads once, few, many or a size class.

TRBV11-2	TRBJ2-7	-	-	CASSLISIGIYEQYF	TGTGCCAGCAGCTTAATCTCTATAGGGATCTACGAGCAGTACTTC
TRBV30	TRBJ1-4	once	-	CAWSVLSFGEKLFF	TGTGCCTGGAGTGTTCTGAGTTTCGGGGAAAAACTGTTTTTT
TRBV2	TRBJ2-3	-	TRBD1	CASRDRGAGTDTQYF	TGTGCCAGCAGAGACAGGGGGGCTGGCACAGATACGCAGTATTTT
TRBV5-6	TRBJ2-1	-	-	CASSPVGASSYNEQFF	TGTGCCAGCAGCCCCGTTGGGGCGAGCTCCTACAATGAGCAGTTCTTC
TRBV11-3	TRBJ2-1	-	TRBD2	CASSESGRNYNEQFF	TGTGCCAGCAGCGAAAGCGGGAGGAACTACAATGAGCAGTTCTTC
TRBV18	TRBJ2-7	-	TRBD1	CASSPSQGEIYEQYF	TGTGCCAGCTCACCTTCGCAGGGGGAGATCTACGAGCAGTACTTC
TRBV18	TRBJ2-7	-	-	CASSAPGRSYEQYF	TGTGCCAGCTCAGCCCCGGGACGAAGCTACGAGCAGTACTTC
TRBV10-1	TRBJ2-2	-	-	CASSESGEDGELFF	TGCGCCAGCAGTGAATCCGGGGAGGACGGGGAGCTGTTTTTT
TRBV7-2	TRBJ2-1	-	-	CASSLAFNEQFF	TGTGCCAGCAGCTTAGCGTTCAATGAGCAGTTCTTC
TRBV2	TRBJ2-5	-	TRBD1	CASTKDRGEETQYF	TGTGCCAGCACTAAAGACAGGGGAGAAGAGACCCAGTACTTC
TRBV2	TRBJ2-5	-	TRBD2	CASNRGPTSGQETQYF	TGTGCCAGCAATAGAGGGCCAACTAGCGGACAAGAGACCCAGTACTTC
TRBV9	TRBJ2-3	-	TRBD2	CASSVDPIIAGHYTDTQYF	TGTGCCAGCAGCGTAGACCCAATTATAGCGGGGCACTACACAGATACGCAGTATTTT
TRBV30	TRBJ1-2	-	TRBD1	CAWSRGQGLNYGYTF	TGTGCCTGGAGCCGTGGACAGGGCCTAAACTATGGCTACACCTTC
TRBV9	TRBJ2-7	-	-	CASSVDPFSYEQYF	TGTGCCAGCAGCGTAGATCCATTCTCCTACGAGCAGTACTTC
TRBV11-2	TRBJ2-1	-	-	CASSLILDSYNEQFF	TGTGCCAGCAGCTTAATATTAGACTCCTACAATGAGCAGTTCTTC
TRBV27	TRBJ1-1	-	TRBD1	CASSRDRGGPEAFF	TGTGCCAGCAGTAGGGACAGGGGAGGCCCTGAAGCTTTCTTT
TRBV27	TRBJ1-1	-	-	CASSLGGPRNAEAFF	TGTGCCAGCAGTTTAGGAGGACCGAGGAACGCTGAAGCTTTCTTT
TRBV11-3	TRBJ2-2	once	TRBD1	CASSLVQGAITGELFF	TGTGCCAGCAGCTTAGTCCAGGGGGCTATCACCGGGGAGCTGTTTTTT